The following is a T cell receptor beta chain sequence with its context. The SP2 primer and nested alpha and beta constant region primers amplified ligated cDNA in four rounds. TCRdb reprocessed the UMI-ligation and nested PCR reads with MiXCR, giving one entry per CDR3 protein. The table has 25,000 to 30,000 distinct CDR3 sequences, roughly 5.4% seen once; the top ten hold approximately 7%. The data are from a study of naive and memory T cell subsets. TCR cDNA received a 3' ligated oligonucleotide that carried a UMI. Whole blood, approximately 2.3 ml, came from adult healthy volunteers. Sequencing was performed on blood. This sequence was found in an adult in good health.

The CDR3 DNA sequence: TGTGCCAGCAGCGACACAGGGACTGGAAACACCATATATTTT. It codes for CASSDTGTGNTIYF. V gene TRBV12-3 or TRBV12-4 combines with J gene TRBJ1-3; perhaps TRBD1 as D (6 bases). The V gene lost 6 bases and the J gene lost 2 bases, with 11 bases spanning the gap. This CDR3 spans 14 amino acids.